The rows below give T cell receptor beta chains drawn from one sample of a study of blood T cells in healthy people across ages. In TCRdb, the 5' RACE reads were re-called with MiXCR into one record per CDR3 protein. The sample has fewer than 750,000 distinct CDR3 sequences, over 40% seen once; the top ten hold approximately 15%. Sequenced sample: blood. All receptors derive from a woman over 75 in good health. The CDR3 runs from the conserved cysteine through the conserved F or W. D genes are given only for firm matches. Only some rows state a clone size, as once, few, many or a class for expanded clones.

CASSEGTGGFTEAFF | TGTGCCAGCAGTGAAGGGACAGGGGGCTTCACTGAAGCTTTCTTT | TRBJ1-1 | TRBV2 | . | TRBD1
CASSLWAGAYNEQFF | TGTGCCAGCAGTTTATGGGCGGGAGCCTACAATGAGCAGTTCTTC | TRBJ2-1 | TRBV28 | few | TRBD2
CASSLDLIPAEQFF | TGTGCCAGCAGCTTAGATCTCATACCCGCTGAGCAGTTCTTC | TRBJ2-1 | TRBV7-2 | . | .
CSVDPVNTGELFF | TGCAGCGTTGATCCAGTGAACACCGGGGAGCTGTTTTTT | TRBJ2-2 | TRBV29-1 | . | .
CASSRTGLNYGYTF | TGTGCCAGCAGCCGGACGGGCCTAAACTATGGCTACACCTTC | TRBJ1-2 | TRBV5-6 | . | .
CASSPETRAGGLYNEQFF | TGCGCCAGCAGCCCAGAGACCCGAGCGGGAGGGTTATACAATGAGCAGTTCTTC | TRBJ2-1 | TRBV4-3 | . | TRBD2
CAISDRAGSGYEQFF | TGTGCCATCAGTGACAGAGCGGGGTCTGGCTACGAGCAGTTCTTC | TRBJ2-1 | TRBV10-3 | . | TRBD2
CSARGDRVSTGELFF | TGCAGTGCTAGAGGCGACAGGGTGAGCACCGGGGAGCTGTTTTTT | TRBJ2-2 | TRBV20-1 | . | TRBD1
CASSLASGTYNEQLF | TGTGCCAGCAGCTTGGCTAGCGGAACCTACAATGAGCAGCTCTTC | TRBJ2-1 | TRBV7-2 | . | TRBD2
CAISESRTSGYEQYF | TGTGCCATCAGTGAGTCGAGAACTAGCGGATACGAGCAGTACTTC | TRBJ2-7 | TRBV10-3 | many | TRBD2
CASSKGQGAVYEQYF | TGTGCCAGCAGCAAGGGACAGGGGGCAGTCTACGAGCAGTACTTC | TRBJ2-7 | TRBV7-9 | few | TRBD1
CSARGESSAYEQYF | TGCAGTGCTAGAGGGGAGTCTAGCGCCTACGAGCAGTACTTC | TRBJ2-7 | TRBV20-1 | many | .
CASSPTAGGHTTETQFF | TGTGCCAGCTCACCCACAGCGGGGGGACATACTACAGAGACCCAGTTCTTC | TRBJ2-1 | TRBV18 | . | TRBD2
CSVKGTSATYEQYF | TGCAGCGTTAAAGGGACTAGCGCAACCTACGAGCAGTACTTC | TRBJ2-7 | TRBV29-1 | many | TRBD2
CASSPWTSGDTTDTQYF | TGTGCCAGCAGCCCCTGGACTAGCGGGGATACCACAGATACGCAGTATTTT | TRBJ2-3 | TRBV3-1 | many | TRBD2
CASSQDLGTGELFF | TGTGCCAGCAGCCAAGATTTGGGAACCGGGGAGCTGTTTTTT | TRBJ2-2 | TRBV3-1 | . | .
CASSGGASTDTQYF | TGTGCCAGCTCTGGGGGAGCCAGCACAGATACGCAGTATTTT | TRBJ2-3 | TRBV2 | once | .
CASSLGGAYSYEQYF | TGTGCCAGCAGCTTGGGGGGGGCCTACTCCTACGAGCAGTACTTC | TRBJ2-7 | TRBV7-2 | . | .